These 21 T cell receptor beta chains came from one sample sequenced in a study of human T cells and chemical hapten exposure. Each CDR3 protein is one row after TCRdb ran MiXCR on the RACE reads. The sample lists 95,000 or so distinct CDR3 sequences; 8% to 11% were seen once. The time point is: patch test 1, 2 weeks after DPC sensitization. As to treatment: therapeutic diphenylcyclopropenone sensitization with weekly scalp DPC. The starting material was whole blood, obtained in connection with sensitization to the hapten diphenylcyclopropenone (DPC). The receptors derive from a man aged 35 to 55 with alopecia areata. Some clones in this sample may be carry-over from other donors' samples.

This clonotype was picked up a small number of times. This sequence joins TRBV6-1 and TRBJ2-7; D is perhaps TRBD1 or TRBD2 (5 bases each). V lost 2 bases, J lost 2 bases, and 10 bases lay in between. The CDR3 is made up of 14 amino acids. The germline V gene encodes CDR1 MNHNS and CDR2 SASEGT. The CDR3 nucleotides read TGTGCCAGCAGTGAATCTGGGACCACCTACGAGCAGTACTTC. Translated: CASSESGTTYEQYF.

V is TRBV6-5 and J is TRBJ1-6; no reliable D call. V was pared by 0 bases and J by 0 bases, with 9 bases between. In germline, CDR1 is MNHEY, CDR2 SVGAGI. The CDR3 runs to 17 residues. The CDR3 here is CASSYSSFLSYNSPLHF. The CDR3 coding sequence is TGTGCCAGCAGTTACTCTTCGTTTCTCTCCTATAATTCACCCCTCCACTTT.

The CDR3 sequence: CASSPPGTGNYGYTF. The CDR3, as DNA: TGTGCCAGCTCACCACCCGGGACAGGAAACTATGGCTACACCTTC. The V and J genes are TRBV18 and TRBJ1-2, with 8 bases identical to TRBD1. This CDR3 has 15 residues. Germline assignment: CDR1 KGHSH and CDR2 LQKENI. V lost 0 bases and J lost 2; bases outside the gene matches: 2.

The chain combines TRBV7-9 with TRBJ2-1; 8 positions agree with TRBD2. V was pared by 5 bases and J by 9 bases, with 9 bases of the junction left unmatched. Germline V CDR1 and CDR2: SEHNR, FQNEAQ (reference sequence). This CDR3 region has 14 residues. The CDR3 nucleotides are TGTGCCAGCAGCCCCGGGACTAGTTCGGTTGAGCAGTTCTTC. This translates into CASSPGTSSVEQFF.

The table lists this clonotype with a few counts. The rearrangement uses TRBV30 and TRBJ1-6; no clear D gene. The V gene's germline CDR1 is GTSNPN and CDR2 SVGIG (reference sequence). Trimming cost V 2 bases and J 0 bases, with 11 bases left between them. The CDR3 consists of 16 residues. CDR3 sequence: CAWSRASLSYNSPLHF. The CDR3 DNA follows: TGTGCCTGGAGTCGGGCTTCTCTCTCCTATAATTCACCCCTCCACTTT.

Only a few counts were recorded for this clonotype. This chain joins TRBV6-4 and TRBJ2-2; TRBD2 might be the D (6 bases). Germline CDR1 MRHNA, CDR2 SNTAGT. Trimming shortened V by 6 bases and J by 6 bases, and 20 bases separated the two germline ends. This CDR3 is built from 16 residues. CDR3 sequence reads: CASRQVSGGDAGELFF. The DNA for the CDR3 is TGTGCCAGCAGACAAGTATCTGGCGGGGACGCCGGGGAGCTGTTTTTT.

This clonotype was seen many times. The chain carries TRBV20-1 and TRBJ2-7; the match to TRBD2 covers 7 bases. The CDR3 length is 14 residues. With 6 bases clipped from V and 0 bases from J, the junction kept 8 bases outside the gene matches. Per the germline V gene, CDR1 is DFQATT and CDR2 is SNEGSKA (reference sequence). Here the CDR3 reads CSARQRTSSYEQYF. CDR3 nucleotides: TGCAGTGCCCGGCAGCGGACTAGCTCCTACGAGCAGTACTTC.

This clonotype has a handful of counts. The chain combines TRBV5-1 with TRBJ2-5; D tentatively fits TRBD1 or TRBD2 (5 bases each). Trimming shortened V by 4 bases and J by 3 bases, and 25 bases separated the two germline ends. Germline V CDR1 and CDR2: SGHRS, YFSETQ. The length of the CDR3 is 18 residues. CDR3: CASSPASIGVRGEETQYF. The DNA for the CDR3 is TGCGCCAGCAGCCCCGCGAGTATCGGTGTCCGAGGGGAAGAGACCCAGTACTTC.

The rearrangement joins TRBV21-1 to TRBJ1-3; the listed D gene, TRBD1, was not tested against the DNA. TRBV21-1 is a known pseudogene. This CDR3 is built from 18 residues. This chain's CDR3 is CASNKSGGEQGAGNIIYF. Here the CDR3 DNA reads TGTGCCAGCAATAAGAGCGGGGGGGAACAGGGGGCCGGAAACATCATATATTTT.

The sample holds a few counts of this clonotype. The chain has TRBV12-3 or TRBV12-4 and TRBJ2-1; 11 bases agree with TRBD2. V shed 5 bases, J shed 9 bases, and the junction held 9 bases outside the gene matches. The CDR3 is made up of 15 amino acids. CDR3: CASSPTSGSIGEQFF. Written as DNA, the CDR3 is TGTGCCAGCAGTCCCACTAGCGGGAGTATCGGTGAGCAGTTCTTC.

This clonotype was counted only a few times. This chain connects TRBV3-1 to TRBJ2-1; 13 positions match TRBD2. In germline, CDR1 is LGHDT, CDR2 YNNKEL (reference sequence). J gave up 8 bases and V 4 bases, and 17 bases lay outside the gene matches. This CDR3 is 19 amino acids long. For the CDR3, the DNA is TGTGCCAGCAGCCCCAGGACTAGCGGGAGTAGTGTGATGAAGGATGAGCAGTTCTTC. Amino acid sequence: CASSPRTSGSSVMKDEQFF.

The chain uses TRBV7-3 and TRBJ2-1, with 7 bases matching TRBD2. The CDR3 loop spans 13 amino acids. The trim removed 0 bases at V and 10 bases at J, leaving 3 bases unmatched. Looked up from germline, CDR1 is SGHTA and CDR2 is FQGTGA. The CDR3 sequence: CASSLTLAAEQFF. The CDR3 DNA reads TGTGCCAGCAGCTTAACCCTAGCGGCGGAGCAGTTCTTC.

This chain joins TRBV5-1 and TRBJ1-4; D remains ambiguous. Germline loops: CDR1 SGHRS, CDR2 YFSETQ. V lost 1 base, J lost 7 bases, and 14 bases lay in between. The CDR3 sequence is 15 residues long. CDR3 protein: CASSLTAQASEKLFF. CDR3 coding DNA: TGCGCCAGCAGCTTGACAGCCCAAGCGAGTGAAAAACTGTTTTTT.

This rearrangement joins TRBV9 to TRBJ2-7; D unresolved. Trimming cost V 0 bases and J 4 bases, with 14 bases left between them. Germline-derived CDR1 and CDR2 are SGDLS and YYNGEE. The CDR3 has 15 residues. The CDR3: CASSVDSQPYYEQYF. The CDR3, as DNA: TGTGCCAGCAGCGTAGACAGTCAACCCTATTACGAGCAGTACTTC.

This clonotype was counted between two and nine times. The chain recombines TRBV19 with TRBJ2-7; 7 bases map to TRBD1. Losses at the gene ends were 3 bases for V and 4 bases for J; bases not matched to a gene: 6. Germline V gene lookup returns CDR1 LNHDA and CDR2 SQIVND (reference sequence). This CDR3 has 14 amino acids. CDR3 sequence: CASSMTGYPYEQYF. The DNA for the CDR3 is TGTGCCAGTAGTATGACAGGGTACCCGTACGAGCAGTACTTC.

This chain joins TRBV13 and TRBJ2-7, with 13 bases identical to TRBD2. Germline V lookup: CDR1 PRHDT, CDR2 FYEKMQ (reference sequence). V lost 5 bases, J lost 5 bases, and 9 bases stayed unmatched. The CDR3 consists of 16 residues. In DNA, the CDR3 is TGTGCCAGCAGCCTCCACCCGGGACTAGCGGGAAACGAGCAGTACTTC. Translated: CASSLHPGLAGNEQYF.

The CDR3 reads CASSLVAGTEETQYF. In nucleotides, the CDR3 is TGCGCCAGCAGCTTGGTCGCCGGGACAGAAGAGACCCAGTACTTC. The chain combines TRBV5-1 with TRBJ2-5; 7 bases agree with TRBD1. With 0 bases clipped from V and 3 bases from J, the junction kept 5 bases outside the gene matches. Germline V gene data show CDR1 as SGHRS and CDR2 as YFSETQ. This CDR3 is built from 15 residues.

In DNA, the CDR3 is TGTGCCATCAGTGAGCGGGAGGGCCGGATAGATACGCAGTATTTT. This translates into CAISEREGRIDTQYF. The rearrangement joins TRBV10-3 to TRBJ2-3, with 8 bases fitting TRBD2. The germline V gene encodes CDR1 ENHRY and CDR2 SYGVKD. This CDR3 contains 15 residues. V lost 2 bases to trimming and J lost 5 bases; unmatched junction nucleotides: 6.

In its sample, this clonotype was seen a few times. J is TRBJ1-4 and V is TRBV10-2; D perhaps matches TRBD1 (6 bases). V was pared by 6 bases and J by 11 bases, with 16 bases between. The CDR3 has 13 residues. The V gene's germline CDR1 is WSHSY and CDR2 SAAADI. The chain's CDR3 is CASRGTSSGKLFF. The CDR3, as DNA: TGCGCCAGCAGGGGGACATCGTCCGGGAAACTGTTTTTT.

This clonotype came up many times. This chain uses TRBV11-2 with TRBJ1-5; D is uncertain. The CDR3 is made up of 12 amino acids. The V gene's germline CDR1 is SGHAT and CDR2 FQNNGV. V lost 1 base to trimming and J lost 4 bases, with 2 bases between them. The CDR3 region has the DNA TGTGCCAGCAGCTTAGCTAATCAGCCCCAGCATTTT. The encoded protein is CASSLANQPQHF.

The genes are TRBV9 and TRBJ2-5; D might be TRBD1 (6 bases). The ends were cut back, 1 base at V and 5 bases at J, with 12 bases in the middle. CDR3 size: 14 residues. Germline V lookup: CDR1 SGDLS, CDR2 YYNGEE. The CDR3 here is CASSVLGTLETQYF. In DNA, the CDR3 is TGTGCCAGCAGCGTATTGGGGACACTGGAGACCCAGTACTTC.